The present TCR beta chain was sequenced within a study of CD8+ T cells in alopecia areata. This CDR3 spans 15 amino acids. Germline lookup yields CDR1 GTSNPN and CDR2 SVGIG (reference sequence). Trimming removed 2 bases from V and 2 bases from J; junction bases left unmatched: 5. A remark on this clone: Its antigen is still unknown.

Whole-study results and caveats: Normal scalp showed lower clonality than lesional scalp, especially alopecia totalis/universalis. Tofacitinib produced a significant decrease in scalp clonality and in expanded CD8+ clones among the top 100.

Documented treatment: oral pan-JAK inhibitor, 5-10 mg twice daily. Reverse transcription of extracted RNA yielded cDNA, which provided the sequencing template. The assay was immunoSEQ multiplex PCR, and TCRdb's table has in-frame clones only and misses some. Counted here are roughly 98,000 clones, 50% to 75% occurring once; the ten biggest clones make up roughly a sixth. The specimen was CD8+ T cells sorted from blood, collected at week 4, from a patient treated with tofacitinib. This receptor was taken from a human donor with alopecia areata. This chain uses TRBV30 with TRBJ2-2, with 7 bases lining up with TRBD1. CDR3 nucleotides: TGTGCCTGGAGTTACGGGACAGCCAACACCGGGGAGCTGTTTTTT. Encoded protein: CAWSYGTANTGELFF.